This passage covers 3 T cell receptor beta chains from one sample sequenced in a study of T-cell memory formation after mild COVID-19. Using its own MiXCR run on the 5' RACE reads, TCRdb lists one record per CDR3 protein. The sample has 150,000 to 200,000 distinct CDR3 sequences; around a third are singletons. The material sequenced was PBMCs or a T cell subset sorted from them (not recorded which). These receptors were obtained from an adult woman who had mild COVID-19 (a few samples of this study predate the infection). Cell type and time point are not known.

The chain joins TRBV6-2 or TRBV6-3 to TRBJ2-1; D is unresolved. The CDR3 spans 13 residues. CDR1 MNHEY and CDR2 SVGEGT come from the germline V gene. V was trimmed by 8 bases and J by 2 bases, leaving 10 bases between them. The CDR3 region is CASFQSPYNEQFF. CDR3 nucleotide sequence: TGTGCCAGCTTCCAGAGCCCCTACAATGAGCAGTTCTTC.

This clonotype was seen only a few times. The gene calls are TRBV12-3 or TRBV12-4 and TRBJ2-3; 8 positions match TRBD2. The CDR3 sequence is 12 residues long. J gave up 12 bases and V 5 bases, and 7 bases lay outside the gene matches. In DNA, the CDR3 is TGTGCCAGCAGTGTTGCGGGAGGTCCTCAGTATTTT. It yields the protein CASSVAGGPQYF.

The chain recombines TRBV29-1 with TRBJ2-5; D remains ambiguous. From germline, CDR1 is SQVTM and CDR2 ANQGSEA. V was cut by 3 bases and J by 5 bases, with 4 bases left in between. The CDR3 contains 10 residues. This chain's CDR3 is CSVEWETQYF. The CDR3 DNA follows: TGCAGCGTTGAGTGGGAGACCCAGTACTTC.